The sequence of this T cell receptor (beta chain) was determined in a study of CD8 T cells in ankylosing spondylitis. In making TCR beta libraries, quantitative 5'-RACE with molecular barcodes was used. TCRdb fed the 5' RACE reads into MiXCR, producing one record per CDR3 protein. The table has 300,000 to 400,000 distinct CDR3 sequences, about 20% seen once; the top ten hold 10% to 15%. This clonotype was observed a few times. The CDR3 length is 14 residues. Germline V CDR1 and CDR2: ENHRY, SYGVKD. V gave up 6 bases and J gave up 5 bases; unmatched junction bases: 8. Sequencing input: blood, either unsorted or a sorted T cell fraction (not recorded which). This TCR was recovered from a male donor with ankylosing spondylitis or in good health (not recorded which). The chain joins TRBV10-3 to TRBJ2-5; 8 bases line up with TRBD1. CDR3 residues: CAIRMTGEQETQYF. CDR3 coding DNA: TGTGCCATCAGGATGACAGGGGAACAGGAGACCCAGTACTTC.